Below, 21 T cell receptor beta chains from the same sample are listed, as sequenced in a study of siplizumab effects on memory and regulatory T cells (dated 2019 in TCRdb). Libraries were constructed by the immunoSEQ multiplex PCR assay. TCRdb took over this immuneACCESS table, retaining in-frame rearrangements with V and J assigned. Such tables are incomplete; in checked studies, under half of the missing clones stem from an unresolved V gene, and the remainder is unexplained. Counted in this sample were almost 15,000 clones; approximately 46% of them appeared once. The ten largest clones add up to roughly 7.6% of the sample. Mixed lymphocyte reaction cells were cocultured at 37°C for more than 5 days. These receptors' antigens are unknown. The sample comprised CFSE-low (dividing) CD4+ T cells sorted from an allogeneic mixed lymphocyte reaction. These receptors all stem from a human donor in good health; the cells came from an allogeneic mixed lymphocyte reaction. Some clones in this sample may be carry-over from other donors' samples.

This clone was counted a few times. This rearrangement joins TRBV11-2 to TRBJ2-7; 12 nucleotides align to TRBD2. The CDR3 contains 16 residues. Germline-derived CDR1 and CDR2 are SGHAT and FQNNGV. Trimming took 4 bases from V and 5 from J; bases not matched to a gene: 9. As DNA, the CDR3 is TGTGCCAGCAGCTCTCACGGACTAGCGGGATACAACGAGCAGTACTTC. Amino acid sequence: CASSSHGLAGYNEQYF.

This clone was found once. The chain uses TRBV29-1 and TRBJ1-2; 9 bases are a match to TRBD1. Trimming at V came to 4 bases and at J to 6 bases, leaving 6 bases not matched to a gene. In germline, CDR1 is SQVTM, CDR2 ANQGSEA. There are 13 residues in the CDR3. The chain's CDR3 is CSVGTGVWNGYTF. In DNA, the CDR3 is TGCAGCGTTGGGACAGGGGTGTGGAATGGCTACACCTTC.

J is TRBJ2-3 and V is TRBV7-9; 11 bases are shared with TRBD2. Per germline, CDR1 SEHNR and CDR2 FQNEAQ (reference sequence). The V and J ends lost 4 bases and 3 bases, in that order; junction bases with no gene match: 3. This CDR3 is built from 15 residues. The chain's CDR3 is CASSSPSGRTDTQYF. The CDR3 DNA reads as TGTGCCAGCAGCTCCCCTAGCGGGAGGACAGATACGCAGTATTTT.

The V gene is TRBV5-4, the J gene TRBJ2-1; no reliable D call. CDR3 length equals 15 residues. V gave up 10 bases and J gave up 6 bases, with 23 bases separating them. Germline loops: CDR1 SGHNT, CDR2 YYREEE (reference sequence). CDR3 nucleotides: TGTGCCTCCCCTGCACACGCGGCCTACGGCAATGAGCAGTTCTTC. It translates to CASPAHAAYGNEQFF.

The sample holds a few counts of this clone. J is TRBJ1-1 and V is TRBV2; the match to TRBD1 covers 10 bases. Germline V gene lookup returns CDR1 SNHLY and CDR2 FYNNEI. V lost 7 bases and J lost 7; bases outside the gene matches: 9. CDR3 size: 14 residues. The CDR3 DNA sequence: TGTGCCAGCAAAAAAGGGACAGGGGCAGTTGAAGCTTTCTTT. Protein: CASKKGTGAVEAFF.

This clone was observed a handful of times. This chain uses TRBV5-1 with TRBJ2-5; D gene ambiguous. The CDR3 runs to 15 residues. CDR1 SGHRS and CDR2 YFSETQ come from the germline V gene. The V and J ends lost 0 bases and 3 bases respectively, with 12 bases between them. The CDR3 bases are TGCGCCAGCAGCTTGGGGGGAACATCGGAAGAGACCCAGTACTTC. Protein sequence: CASSLGGTSEETQYF.

This chain connects TRBV10-2 to TRBJ1-5; possibly TRBD1 for D (6 bases). The CDR3 is 18 amino acids. V shed 2 bases and J shed 0 bases, with 17 bases lying between them. Germline CDR1 reads WSHSY; CDR2 reads SAAADI. CDR3 sequence: CASSEPRGGGYSNQPQHF. The CDR3 nucleotides are TGCGCCAGCAGTGAGCCAAGGGGGGGCGGGTATAGCAATCAGCCCCAGCATTTT.

This clone was detected only a few times. V is TRBV5-6 and J is TRBJ1-4; 7 nucleotides line up with TRBD1. Germline values: CDR1 SGHDT, CDR2 YYEEEE. This CDR3 is 15 amino acids long. V dropped 1 base and J dropped 11; count of bases not matched to a gene: 11. CDR3 nucleotide sequence: TGTGCCAGCAGCTTGAATCGAGGGGGCTTGGGGAAACTGTTTTTT. Residues: CASSLNRGGLGKLFF.

In this sample, this clone turned up a few times. The rearrangement joins TRBV5-4 to TRBJ2-2; a possible D gene is TRBD2 (6 bases). The CDR3 sequence is 13 residues long. CDR1 and CDR2 (germline): SGHNT, YYREEE (reference sequence). V gave up 1 base and J gave up 6 bases, with 7 bases separating them. The CDR3 bases are TGTGCCAGCAGCTTGCCGGGGGCCGGGGAGCTGTTTTTT. Protein product: CASSLPGAGELFF.

The chain couples TRBV11-2 to TRBJ2-5, with a possible D match to TRBD1 (5 bases). The CDR3 runs 15 residues. The V end lost 3 bases, the J end lost 2 bases, and 13 bases lay between the germline ends. Germline V gene lookup returns CDR1 SGHAT and CDR2 FQNNGV. The CDR3 bases are TGTGCCAGCAGCTTCCAGGGTCTTGTACAAGAGACCCAGTACTTC. It is translated as CASSFQGLVQETQYF.

This clone was recorded a few times. The rearrangement joins TRBV7-3 to TRBJ1-1, with D tentatively TRBD1 (5 bases). The V and J ends lost 5 bases and 0 bases respectively, with 16 bases between them. CDR3 length: 16 amino acids. In germline, CDR1 is SGHTA, CDR2 FQGTGA. The CDR3, as DNA: TGTGCCAGCAGCCCCAACTCCGGGACGGTGAACACTGAAGCTTTCTTT. It encodes CASSPNSGTVNTEAFF.

V and J are TRBV5-8 and TRBJ1-5; D might be TRBD1 (5 bases). Germline values: CDR1 SGHTS, CDR2 YDEGEE. The CDR3 consists of 15 residues. Trimming took 0 bases from V and 1 from J, leaving 8 bases between them. The CDR3 DNA is TGTGCCAGCAGCTTGGTGGCAGGGAGCAATCAGCCCCAGCATTTT. Residues: CASSLVAGSNQPQHF.

The chain employs TRBV20-1 and TRBJ2-1; no firm D call. The V gene's germline CDR1 is DFQATT and CDR2 SNEGSKA (reference sequence). V lost 6 bases, J lost 13 bases, and 13 bases lay in between. CDR3 size: 10 residues. Here the CDR3 DNA reads TGCAGTGCCAGCGTTGTCCGCCAGTTCTTC. Its protein product is CSASVVRQFF.

The chain joins TRBV7-9 to TRBJ2-3, with D maybe TRBD2 (6 bases). V lost 5 bases, J lost 0 bases, and 9 bases lay in between. Germline V gene lookup returns CDR1 SEHNR and CDR2 FQNEAQ (reference sequence). The CDR3 is 14 amino acids. This CDR3 reads CASSASGSTDTQYF. In nucleotides, the CDR3 is TGTGCCAGCAGCGCAAGCGGGAGCACAGATACGCAGTATTTT.

This clone was detected a few times. This chain links TRBV11-2 with TRBJ2-7; the D gene is possibly TRBD2 (7 bases). The germline CDR1 and CDR2 sequences are SGHAT and FQNNGV. Deletions cut 6 bases from V and 0 bases from J, with 15 bases between. This CDR3 has 15 amino acids. In DNA, the CDR3 is TGTGCCAGCAGACGGGGGGCTAGCGGCTCCTACGAGCAGTACTTC. Its protein is CASRRGASGSYEQYF.

This clone is medium-sized in the sample. This rearrangement joins TRBV6-6 to TRBJ1-1; the D is unclear. The CDR3 consists of 16 residues. The V end lost 11 bases, the J end lost 2 bases, and 24 bases lay between the germline ends. Per germline, CDR1 MNHNY and CDR2 SVGAGI (reference sequence). CDR3 sequence: CAALPWRTITNTEAFF. For the CDR3, the DNA is TGTGCCGCACTACCTTGGAGAACGATTACCAACACTGAAGCTTTCTTT.

This clone has a handful of counts. The chain recombines TRBV5-1 with TRBJ2-3, with 9 bases identical to TRBD2. CDR1 is SGHRS, CDR2 YFSETQ, per germline. With V trimmed by 0 bases and J by 6 bases, 8 bases remained unmatched. The CDR3 is made up of 16 amino acids. DNA of the CDR3: TGCGCCAGCAGCTTGGATCTAGTAGCGGGAGCGGATACGCAGTATTTT. It encodes CASSLDLVAGADTQYF.

This clone was seen once. This rearrangement joins TRBV7-9 to TRBJ2-7; 16 bases map to TRBD2. Germline V gives CDR1 SEHNR, CDR2 FQNEAQ (reference sequence). The junction had 1 base not matched to a gene; V was cut back by 1 base and J by 7 bases. This CDR3 has 15 residues. In nucleotides, the CDR3 is TGTGCCAGCAGCTTAGAGGGACTAGCGGGAGGGGAGCAGTACTTC. It translates to CASSLEGLAGGEQYF.

This chain joins TRBV7-3 and TRBJ2-5; D gene uncertain. The CDR3 contains 12 residues. Trimming took 0 bases from V and 5 from J, leaving 4 bases between them. CDR1 SGHTA and CDR2 FQGTGA come from the germline V gene. The CDR3, as DNA: TGTGCCAGCAGCTTAACCGCGGAGACCCAGTACTTC. Its translation: CASSLTAETQYF.

The rearrangement uses TRBV7-9 and TRBJ1-5; 7 bases line up with TRBD1. Germline V CDR1 and CDR2: SEHNR, FQNEAQ (reference sequence). The CDR3 totals 13 residues. Losses at the gene ends were 7 bases for V and 6 bases for J; bases not matched to a gene: 6. The DNA of the CDR3 is TGTGCCAGCACCTGGGGACAGTCTCAGCCCCAGCATTTT. As protein: CASTWGQSQPQHF. Drawing the rest from reference TRBV7-9 and TRBJ1-5, the complete variable domain is DTGVSQNPRHKITKRGQNVTFRCDPISEHNRLYWYRQTLGQGPEFLTYFQNEAQLEKSRLLSDRFSAERPKGSFSTLEIQRTEQGDSAMYLCASTWGQSQPQHFGDGTRLSIL.

This clone was counted between two and nine times. The chain employs TRBV6-5 and TRBJ1-3; D may be TRBD1 (5 bases). The germline V and J ends were trimmed by 7 bases and 1 base, with 14 bases remaining between them. Germline V gene lookup returns CDR1 MNHEY and CDR2 SVGAGI. The CDR3 totals 15 residues. CDR3 bases: TGTGCCAGCACCCGATCGGGGGTATCTGGAAACACCATATATTTT. Protein sequence: CASTRSGVSGNTIYF.